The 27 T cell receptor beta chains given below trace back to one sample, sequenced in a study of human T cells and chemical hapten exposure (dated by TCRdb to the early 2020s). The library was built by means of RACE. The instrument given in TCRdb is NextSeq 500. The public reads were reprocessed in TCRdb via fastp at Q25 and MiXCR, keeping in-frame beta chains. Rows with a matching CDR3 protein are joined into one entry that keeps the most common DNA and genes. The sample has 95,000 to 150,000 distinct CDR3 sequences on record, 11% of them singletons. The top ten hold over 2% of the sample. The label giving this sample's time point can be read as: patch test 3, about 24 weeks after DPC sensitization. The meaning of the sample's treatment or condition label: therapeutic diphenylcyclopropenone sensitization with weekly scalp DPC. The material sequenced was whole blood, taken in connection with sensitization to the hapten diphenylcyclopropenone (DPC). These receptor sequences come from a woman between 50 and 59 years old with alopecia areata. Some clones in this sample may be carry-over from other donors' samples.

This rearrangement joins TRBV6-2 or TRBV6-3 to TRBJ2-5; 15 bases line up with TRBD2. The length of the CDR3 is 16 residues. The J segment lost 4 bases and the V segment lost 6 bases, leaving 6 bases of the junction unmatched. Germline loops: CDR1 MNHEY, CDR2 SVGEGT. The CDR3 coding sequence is TGTGCCAGCAGCCGAGGACTAGCGGGGGGGGTAGAGACCCAGTACTTC. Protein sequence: CASSRGLAGGVETQYF.

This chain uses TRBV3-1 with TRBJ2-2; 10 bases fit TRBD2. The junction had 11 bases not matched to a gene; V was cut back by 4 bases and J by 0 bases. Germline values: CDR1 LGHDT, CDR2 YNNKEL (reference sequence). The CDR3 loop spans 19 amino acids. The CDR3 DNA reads TGTGCCAGCAGCCTAACCCGAGGGACTAGCGCTTCGAACACCGGGGAGCTGTTTTTT. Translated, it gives CASSLTRGTSASNTGELFF. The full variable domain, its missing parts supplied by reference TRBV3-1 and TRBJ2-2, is DTAVSQTPKYLVTQMGNDKSIKCEQNLGHDTMYWYKQDSKKFLKIMFSYNNKELIINETVPNRFSPKSPDKAHLNLHINSLELGDSAVYFCASSLTRGTSASNTGELFFGEGSRLTVL.

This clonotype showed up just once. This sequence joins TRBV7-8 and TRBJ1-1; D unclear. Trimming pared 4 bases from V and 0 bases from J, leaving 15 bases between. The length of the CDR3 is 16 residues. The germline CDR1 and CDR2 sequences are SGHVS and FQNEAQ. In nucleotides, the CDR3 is TGTGCCAGCAGCTCCCCGGTTTCGGAAATGAACACTGAAGCTTTCTTT. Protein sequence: CASSSPVSEMNTEAFF.

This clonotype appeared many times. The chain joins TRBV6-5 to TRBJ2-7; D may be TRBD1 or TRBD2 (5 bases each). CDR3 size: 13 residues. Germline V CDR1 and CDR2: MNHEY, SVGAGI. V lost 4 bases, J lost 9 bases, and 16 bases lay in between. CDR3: CASSSSTGTGQYF. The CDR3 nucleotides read TGTGCCAGCAGTTCCTCGACCGGGACCGGGCAGTACTTC.

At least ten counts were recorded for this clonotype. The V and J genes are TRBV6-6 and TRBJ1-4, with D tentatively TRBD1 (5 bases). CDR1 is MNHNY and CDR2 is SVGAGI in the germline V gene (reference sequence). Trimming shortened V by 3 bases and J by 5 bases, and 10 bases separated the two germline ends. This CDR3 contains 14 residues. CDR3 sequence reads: CASSYPGQNEKLFF. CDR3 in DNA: TGTGCCAGCAGTTATCCAGGGCAAAATGAAAAACTGTTTTTT.

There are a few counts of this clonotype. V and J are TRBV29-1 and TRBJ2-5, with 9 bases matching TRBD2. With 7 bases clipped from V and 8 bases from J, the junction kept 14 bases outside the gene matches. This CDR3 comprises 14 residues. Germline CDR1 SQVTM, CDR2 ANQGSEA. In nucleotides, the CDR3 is TGCAGCGGCTCTAGCGGGGATACCAAGAGAACCCAGTACTTC. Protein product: CSGSSGDTKRTQYF. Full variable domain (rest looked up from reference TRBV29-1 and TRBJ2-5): SAVISQKPSRDICQRGTSLTIQCQVDSQVTMMFWYRQQPGQSLTLIATANQGSEATYESGFVIDKFPISRPNLTFSTLTVSNMSPEDSSIYLCSGSSGDTKRTQYFGPGTRLLVL.

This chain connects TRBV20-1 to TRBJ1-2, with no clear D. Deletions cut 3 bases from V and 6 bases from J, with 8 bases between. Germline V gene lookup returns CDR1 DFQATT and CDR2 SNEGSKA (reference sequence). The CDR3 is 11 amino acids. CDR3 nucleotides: TGCAGTGCTAGGCTTGGAAATGGCTACACCTTC. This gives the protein CSARLGNGYTF.

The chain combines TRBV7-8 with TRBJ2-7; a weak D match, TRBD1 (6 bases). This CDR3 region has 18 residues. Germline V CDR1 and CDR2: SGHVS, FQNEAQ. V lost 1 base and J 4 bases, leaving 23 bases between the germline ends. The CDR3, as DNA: TGTGCCAGCAGCTTAGAAGGAACCCAGGGGTACCCCCCTTACGAGCAGTACTTC. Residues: CASSLEGTQGYPPYEQYF.

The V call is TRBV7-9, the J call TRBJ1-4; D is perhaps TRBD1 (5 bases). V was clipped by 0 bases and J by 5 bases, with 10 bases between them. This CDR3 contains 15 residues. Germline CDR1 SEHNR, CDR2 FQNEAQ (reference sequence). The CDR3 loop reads CASSLARRGNEKLFF. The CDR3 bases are TGTGCCAGCAGCTTAGCGCGGAGGGGAAATGAAAAACTGTTTTTT. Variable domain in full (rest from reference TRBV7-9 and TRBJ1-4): DTGVSQNPRHKITKRGQNVTFRCDPISEHNRLYWYRQTLGQGPEFLTYFQNEAQLEKSRLLSDRFSAERPKGSFSTLEIQRTEQGDSAMYLCASSLARRGNEKLFFGSGTQLSVL.

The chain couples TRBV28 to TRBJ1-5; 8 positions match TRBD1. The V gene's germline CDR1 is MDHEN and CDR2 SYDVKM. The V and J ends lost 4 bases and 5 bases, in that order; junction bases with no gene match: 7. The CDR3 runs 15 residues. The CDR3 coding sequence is TGTGCCAGCAGTTCACTACAGGGGGTTGATCAGCCCCAGCATTTT. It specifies CASSSLQGVDQPQHF.

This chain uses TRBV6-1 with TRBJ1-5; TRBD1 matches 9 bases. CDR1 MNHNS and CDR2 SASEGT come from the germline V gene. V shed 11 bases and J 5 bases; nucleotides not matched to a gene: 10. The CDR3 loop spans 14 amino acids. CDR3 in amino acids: CAARQGVFDQPQHF. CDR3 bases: TGTGCCGCCCGACAGGGGGTCTTTGATCAGCCCCAGCATTTT.

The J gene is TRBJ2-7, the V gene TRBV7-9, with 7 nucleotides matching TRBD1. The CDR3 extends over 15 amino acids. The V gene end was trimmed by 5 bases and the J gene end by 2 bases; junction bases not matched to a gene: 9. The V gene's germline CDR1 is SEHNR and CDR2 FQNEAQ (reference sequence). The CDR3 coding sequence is TGTGCCAGCAGCACCGACAGGGAAGGGACCTACGAGCAGTACTTC. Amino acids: CASSTDREGTYEQYF.

The CDR3 bases are TGCAGTGCTAGGGGTTCGGGACTCTATGAAAAACTGTTTTTT. This encodes CSARGSGLYEKLFF. This chain uses TRBV20-1 with TRBJ1-4, with D perhaps TRBD1 (5 bases). Per germline, CDR1 DFQATT and CDR2 SNEGSKA (reference sequence). Trimming shortened V by 3 bases and J by 6 bases, and 14 bases separated the two germline ends. CDR3 length equals 14 residues.

The CDR3 DNA reads as TGTGCCATCAGTGAGGCTACAGGGGAGGGAACTGAAGCTTTCTTT. It codes for CAISEATGEGTEAFF. This chain joins TRBV10-3 and TRBJ1-1; 7 bases fit TRBD1. Unmatched junction bases numbered 8, after V lost 2 bases and J lost 5 bases. The CDR3 is 15 amino acids. The germline V gene has CDR1 ENHRY and CDR2 SYGVKD.

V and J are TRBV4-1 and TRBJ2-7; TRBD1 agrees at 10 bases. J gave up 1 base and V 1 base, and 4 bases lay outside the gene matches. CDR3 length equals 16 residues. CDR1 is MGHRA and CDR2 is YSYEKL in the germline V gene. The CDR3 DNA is TGCGCCAGCAGCCAAGCCGACAGGGGGCTATCCTACGAGCAGTACTTC. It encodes CASSQADRGLSYEQYF.

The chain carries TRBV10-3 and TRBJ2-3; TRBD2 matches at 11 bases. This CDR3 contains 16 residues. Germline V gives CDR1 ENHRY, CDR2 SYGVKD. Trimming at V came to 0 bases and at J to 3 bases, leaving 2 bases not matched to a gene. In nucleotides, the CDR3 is TGTGCCATCAGTGAGTCTAGCGGGGGGGCAACAGATACGCAGTATTTT. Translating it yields CAISESSGGATDTQYF.

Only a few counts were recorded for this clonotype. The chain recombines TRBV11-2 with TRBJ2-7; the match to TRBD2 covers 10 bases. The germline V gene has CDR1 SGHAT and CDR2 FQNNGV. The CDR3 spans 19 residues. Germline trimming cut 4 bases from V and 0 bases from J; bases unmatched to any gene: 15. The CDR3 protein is CASSSDLRASGRNSYEQYF. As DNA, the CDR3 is TGTGCCAGCAGCTCGGATCTGAGGGCTAGCGGGAGAAACTCCTACGAGCAGTACTTC.

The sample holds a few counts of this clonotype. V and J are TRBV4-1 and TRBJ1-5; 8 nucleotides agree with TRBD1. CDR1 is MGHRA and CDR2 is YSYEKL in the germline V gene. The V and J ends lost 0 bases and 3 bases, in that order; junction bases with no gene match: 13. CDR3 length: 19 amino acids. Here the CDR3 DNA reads TGCGCCAGCAGCCAAGATTCGGGGCCGAGGACAGGGAACAATCAGCCCCAGCATTTT. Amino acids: CASSQDSGPRTGNNQPQHF.

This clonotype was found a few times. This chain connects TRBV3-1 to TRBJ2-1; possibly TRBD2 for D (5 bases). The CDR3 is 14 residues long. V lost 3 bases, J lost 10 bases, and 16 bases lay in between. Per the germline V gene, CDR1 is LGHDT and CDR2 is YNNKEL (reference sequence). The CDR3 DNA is TGTGCCAGCAGCCAGCTAGCCGGATCGGGGGAGCAGTTCTTC. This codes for CASSQLAGSGEQFF.

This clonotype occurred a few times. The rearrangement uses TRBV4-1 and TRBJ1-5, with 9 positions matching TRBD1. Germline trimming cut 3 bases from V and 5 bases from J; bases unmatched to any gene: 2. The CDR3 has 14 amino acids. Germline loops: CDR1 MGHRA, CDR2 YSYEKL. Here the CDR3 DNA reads TGCGCCAGCAGCCACCGACAGGGGGATCAGCCCCAGCATTTT. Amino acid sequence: CASSHRQGDQPQHF.

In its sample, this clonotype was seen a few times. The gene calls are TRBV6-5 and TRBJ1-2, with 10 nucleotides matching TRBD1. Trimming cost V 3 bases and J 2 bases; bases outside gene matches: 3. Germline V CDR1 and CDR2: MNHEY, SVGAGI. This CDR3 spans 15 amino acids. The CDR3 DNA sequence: TGTGCCAGCAGTTATCGGGACAGGGGAAACTATGGCTACACCTTC. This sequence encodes CASSYRDRGNYGYTF.

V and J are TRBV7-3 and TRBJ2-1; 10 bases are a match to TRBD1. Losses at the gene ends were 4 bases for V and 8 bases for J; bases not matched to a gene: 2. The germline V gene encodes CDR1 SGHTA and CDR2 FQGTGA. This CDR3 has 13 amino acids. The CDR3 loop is CASSSTGGDEQFF. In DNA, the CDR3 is TGTGCCAGCAGCTCGACAGGGGGCGATGAGCAGTTCTTC. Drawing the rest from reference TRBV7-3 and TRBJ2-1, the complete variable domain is GAGVSQTPSNKVTEKGKYVELRCDPISGHTALYWYRQSLGQGPEFLIYFQGTGAADDSGLPNDRFFAVRPEGSVSTLKIQRTERGDSAVYLCASSSTGGDEQFFGPGTRLTVL.

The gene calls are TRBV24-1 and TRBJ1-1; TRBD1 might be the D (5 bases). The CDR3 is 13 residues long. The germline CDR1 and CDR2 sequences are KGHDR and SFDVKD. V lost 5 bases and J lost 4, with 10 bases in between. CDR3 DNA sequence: TGTGCCACCAGTGGATCAGGGTCCACTGAAGCTTTCTTT. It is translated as CATSGSGSTEAFF.

This CDR3 is CASSESLDSTDTQYF. The CDR3 DNA follows: TGTGCCAGCAGTGAATCCCTGGATTCCACAGATACGCAGTATTTT. The chain links TRBV6-1 to TRBJ2-3; D is unclear. In germline, CDR1 is MNHNS, CDR2 SASEGT. The V and J ends lost 2 bases and 2 bases respectively, with 11 bases between them. The CDR3 has 15 amino acids.

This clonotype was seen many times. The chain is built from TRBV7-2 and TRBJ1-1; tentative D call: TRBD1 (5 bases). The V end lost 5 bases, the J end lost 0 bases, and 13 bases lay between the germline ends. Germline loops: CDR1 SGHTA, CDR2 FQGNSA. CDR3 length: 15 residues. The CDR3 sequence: CASSPGATVNTEAFF. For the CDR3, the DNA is TGTGCCAGCAGCCCAGGTGCGACAGTGAACACTGAAGCTTTCTTT.

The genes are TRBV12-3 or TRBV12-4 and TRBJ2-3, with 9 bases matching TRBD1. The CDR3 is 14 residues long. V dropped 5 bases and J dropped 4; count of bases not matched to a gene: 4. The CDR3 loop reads CASSHRGRPDTQYF. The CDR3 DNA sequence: TGTGCCAGCAGTCACAGGGGGCGGCCAGATACGCAGTATTTT.

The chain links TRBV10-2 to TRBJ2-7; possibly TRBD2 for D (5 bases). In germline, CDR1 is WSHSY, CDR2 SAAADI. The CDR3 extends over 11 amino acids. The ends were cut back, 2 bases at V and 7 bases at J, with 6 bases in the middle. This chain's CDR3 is CASSEQREQYF. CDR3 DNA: TGCGCCAGCAGTGAGCAGCGGGAGCAGTACTTC.